This T cell receptor (beta chain) was observed in a study of blood T cell repertoires in COVID-19. The overall study: The samples span acute and convalescent COVID-19 from the United States, Italy and Spain. Sample material is recorded as cDNA or gDNA derived from T cells, B-cell-depleted T cells, or PBMCs.

CDR3 length: 16 amino acids. V trimming: 2 bases; J trimming: 9 bases; junction bases outside the gene matches: 7. From germline, CDR1 is LNHDA and CDR2 SQIVND (reference sequence). Method: immunoSEQ multiplex PCR; TCRdb's copy keeps in-frame clones and lacks some. The sample contains roughly 170,000 clones, approximately 84% of which appear only once. The receptor was isolated from a human donor in a cohort sampled during active COVID-19. V is TRBV19 and J is TRBJ2-1; the match to TRBD2 covers 13 bases. Sequences were obtained from peripheral blood. The CDR3 is CASSITSGGAVGEQFF. The CDR3, as DNA: TGTGCCAGTAGTATAACTAGCGGGGGGGCTGTCGGTGAGCAGTTCTTC.